These T cell receptor beta chains were read from a single sample in a study of CD8 T cells in ankylosing spondylitis. TCRdb re-analysed the 5' RACE reads in MiXCR, keeping a single row per CDR3 protein. The sample carries more than 600,000 distinct CDR3 sequences, around 20% recorded once. The material sequenced was blood, either unsorted or a sorted T cell fraction (not recorded which). The receptors originated from a male donor with ankylosing spondylitis. CDR3s include the opening cysteine and the closing phenylalanine or tryptophan. A D gene is named only where the DNA matches it firmly. Part of the rows lack a size; the others show once, few, many or a class for expanded clones.

TRBD2,TRBJ2-1,-,TRBV10-2,18,TGCGCCAGCAGTGAGTCGATGAGCGGGGGGTCGTTCGAGAATGAGCAGTTCTTC,CASSESMSGGSFENEQFF
-,TRBJ2-1,many,TRBV20-1,14,TGCAGTGCTCCCGGGACTGGCTCCTACAATGAGCAGTTCTTC,CSAPGTGSYNEQFF
-,TRBJ2-7,-,TRBV7-9,16,TGTGCCAGCAGCCCAGAGACAGATGCAAGGCCCTACGAGCAGTACTTC,CASSPETDARPYEQYF
-,TRBJ2-3,-,TRBV20-1,12,TGCAGTGCCCTCCCCGCCCCAGATACGCAGTATTTT,CSALPAPDTQYF
-,TRBJ1-5,few,TRBV20-1,14,TGCAGTGCTAGAGGGGGGGACCCCAATCAGCCCCAGCATTTT,CSARGGDPNQPQHF
-,TRBJ2-7,-,TRBV12-3/TRBV12-4,15,TGTGCCAGCAGCTCTTCGGGGGCGTTTCGCTACGAGCAGTACTTC,CASSSSGAFRYEQYF
-,TRBJ2-3,few,TRBV4-1,14,TGCGCCAGCAGCCACAGGGTTGGCACAGATACGCAGTATTTT,CASSHRVGTDTQYF
TRBD1,TRBJ1-2,once,TRBV9,14,TGTGCCAGCAGCGCGATACAGGGGAGCTATGGCTACACCTTC,CASSAIQGSYGYTF
-,TRBJ2-1,-,TRBV7-3,15,TGTGCCAGCAGCCCCCAAGAAGCCGGGTACAATGAGCAGTTCTTC,CASSPQEAGYNEQFF
-,TRBJ2-1,few,TRBV11-2,17,TGTGCCAGCAGCTTAGGCGGAGGGGGCCCCTCGGGCAATGAGCAGTTCTTC,CASSLGGGGPSGNEQFF
TRBD2,TRBJ2-1,-,TRBV5-1,14,TGCGCCAGCAGCGAATCGACTAGCGGGAGTCTGTGGTTCTTC,CASSESTSGSLWFF
-,TRBJ2-1,few,TRBV20-1,17,TGCAGTGCTAGGGGGGTAGGGGCCGACAGCTCCTACAATGAGCAGTTCTTC,CSARGVGADSSYNEQFF
-,TRBJ2-3,-,TRBV7-2,14,TGTGCCACCTCCCCCCGGGGCCACACAGATACGCAGTATTTT,CATSPRGHTDTQYF
-,TRBJ1-2,few,TRBV7-2,14,TGTGCCAGCAGCTTAGGTGGCAGCCTCTATGGCTACACCTTC,CASSLGGSLYGYTF
-,TRBJ1-2,few,TRBV5-1,14,TGCGCCAGCAGCCCGCCTTCAGGATCCCTAGGCTACACCTTC,CASSPPSGSLGYTF
TRBD1,TRBJ2-7,few,TRBV5-1,16,TGCGCCAGCAGCCTACTTCTGGGGACAGGGGGCGGCGAGCAGTACTTC,CASSLLLGTGGGEQYF
-,TRBJ1-1,-,TRBV7-9,14,TGTGCCAGCAGGTCACAGGGCTATGGGACTGAAGCTTTCTTT,CASRSQGYGTEAFF
-,TRBJ1-1,-,TRBV28,17,TGTGCCAGCAGTTTCCGTGGTATGGGGAGCCTGAACACTGAAGCTTTCTTT,CASSFRGMGSLNTEAFF
-,TRBJ2-3,-,TRBV4-1,16,TGCGCCAGCAGCCAAAAATTGGTTACTAGCACAGATACGCAGTATTTT,CASSQKLVTSTDTQYF
-,TRBJ2-1,-,TRBV10-3,14,TGTGCCATCAGTGAAAGCAGCTCCTACAATGAGCAGTTCTTC,CAISESSSYNEQFF
TRBD2,TRBJ2-1,-,TRBV7-9,15,TGTGCCAGCAGCTTAGGGGCGGGAGCTCACAATGAGCAGTTCTTC,CASSLGAGAHNEQFF
-,TRBJ1-4,-,TRBV7-9,15,TGTGCCAGCAGTTTCGATAGTGCAACTAATGAAAAACTGTTTTTT,CASSFDSATNEKLFF
TRBD1,TRBJ1-1,few,TRBV7-2,15,TGTGCCAGCAGCCCCCTAGGACAGGGAGGGGCTGAAGCTTTCTTT,CASSPLGQGGAEAFF
-,TRBJ1-1,-,TRBV7-9,16,TGTGCCAGCAGCTTACCCCAGGCCGGCGGGAACACTGAAGCTTTCTTT,CASSLPQAGGNTEAFF
-,TRBJ1-1,-,TRBV6-1,14,TGTGCCAGCATTCTGACAGGAGTGAACACTGAAGCTTTCTTT,CASILTGVNTEAFF
-,TRBJ2-7,-,TRBV12-3/TRBV12-4,12,TGTGCCAGCACCGCTGATTCCTACGAGCAGTACTTC,CASTADSYEQYF
-,TRBJ2-7,few,TRBV5-6,13,TGTGCCAGCAGCTTGTGGGAAGGCTACGAGCAGTACTTC,CASSLWEGYEQYF
-,TRBJ1-1,-,TRBV5-1,17,TGCGCCAGCAGCCTGGTGGGGGCCAGGGTTGGTTTCACTGAAGCTTTCTTT,CASSLVGARVGFTEAFF
-,TRBJ1-1,few,TRBV4-1,16,TGCGCCAGCAGCCAAGATCCGGGCAGGATGAACACTGAAGCTTTCTTT,CASSQDPGRMNTEAFF
TRBD2,TRBJ2-7,few,TRBV5-1,15,TGCGCCAGCAGCTGGCTAGCGGGAGGAGCCTACGAGCAGTACTTC,CASSWLAGGAYEQYF
-,TRBJ2-2,-,TRBV10-3,15,TGTGCCATCAGTCCCAGGGACGCCAACACCGGGGAGCTGTTTTTT,CAISPRDANTGELFF
TRBD1,TRBJ2-5,few,TRBV6-5,15,TGTGCCAGCAGTTACTCGGGGACAGATAAAGAGACCCAGTACTTC,CASSYSGTDKETQYF
TRBD1,TRBJ1-1,-,TRBV7-2,15,TGTGCCAGCAGCTTAGAGGGGGCGGGGAACACTGAAGCTTTCTTT,CASSLEGAGNTEAFF
-,TRBJ1-5,-,TRBV12-5,12,TGTGCTAGTGGTTACCTAGGTGGGCCCCAGCATTTT,CASGYLGGPQHF
TRBD1,TRBJ2-7,few,TRBV29-1,12,TGCAGCGTTCAGACAGGGGGCTACGAGCAGTACTTC,CSVQTGGYEQYF
-,TRBJ2-5,few,TRBV28,12,TGTGCTAGTCGGACATTGCAAGAGACCCAGTACTTC,CASRTLQETQYF
TRBD2,TRBJ2-1,few,TRBV27,15,TGTGCCAGCAGTATGCTAGCGGTCCCCTACAATGAGCAGTTCTTC,CASSMLAVPYNEQFF
TRBD2,TRBJ2-1,few,TRBV20-1,15,TGCAGTGCTACCCGACTAGCGGGAGGGGACGATGAGCAGTTCTTC,CSATRLAGGDDEQFF
TRBD1,TRBJ1-3,few,TRBV10-3,15,TGTGCCATCAACCCGGGACAGGGCCCCGGAAACACCATATATTTT,CAINPGQGPGNTIYF
-,TRBJ1-1,few,TRBV20-1,14,TGCAGTGCTAGAGATACCAGACAGAACACTGAAGCTTTCTTT,CSARDTRQNTEAFF
-,TRBJ2-7,-,TRBV5-1,14,TGCGCCAGCAGCGAGGACAGCTACTCCTACGAGCAGTACTTC,CASSEDSYSYEQYF
TRBD1,TRBJ1-6,many,TRBV20-1,13,TGCAGCGCCAGGACAGGGGGGAATTCACCCCTCCACTTT,CSARTGGNSPLHF
-,TRBJ2-3,-,TRBV7-6,13,TGTGCCAGCAGTAAGGGGCTGGTGGATACGCAGTATTTT,CASSKGLVDTQYF
TRBD2,TRBJ2-2,many,TRBV7-9,15,TGTGCCAGCAGCCCAGGACTAGCGGGAGCCGGGGAGCTGTTTTTT,CASSPGLAGAGELFF
-,TRBJ1-3,-,TRBV12-3/TRBV12-4,15,TGTGCCAGCAGCCCGGGACATCTCCTCGGAAACACCATATATTTT,CASSPGHLLGNTIYF
-,TRBJ1-5,-,TRBV30,14,TGTGCCTGGAGTGTCCAGAGGGTTGATCAGCCCCAGCATTTT,CAWSVQRVDQPQHF
-,TRBJ2-1,-,TRBV7-9,16,TGTGCCAGCAGCTTAAAAGGGACCGAGTCCTACAATGAGCAGTTCTTC,CASSLKGTESYNEQFF
-,TRBJ1-3,-,TRBV12-3/TRBV12-4,15,TGTGCCAGCAGTTTAGTTCGACTCTCTGGAAACACCATATATTTT,CASSLVRLSGNTIYF
-,TRBJ2-1,many,TRBV5-1,15,TGCGCCAGCAGCTTTGGGCAGGGAATCTACAATGAGCAGTTCTTC,CASSFGQGIYNEQFF
TRBD1,TRBJ2-7,-,TRBV5-5,15,TGTGCCAGCAGCTGGGGGACAGGGCGTCTGGACGAGCAGTACTTC,CASSWGTGRLDEQYF
-,TRBJ2-7,-,TRBV6-5,15,TGTGCCAGCAGTTACTCTGCGGGCCGACCCAACGAGCAGTACTTC,CASSYSAGRPNEQYF
TRBD1,TRBJ1-1,-,TRBV29-1,12,TGCAGCGTTGAGTCCCAGGGGGCTCGAGCTTTCTTT,CSVESQGARAFF
TRBD1,TRBJ2-7,many,TRBV7-9,15,TGTGCCAGCAGCTTAAGAACAGGGGGCCCCTACGAGCAGTACTTC,CASSLRTGGPYEQYF
-,TRBJ2-6,-,TRBV20-1,13,TGCAGTGCTAGGACAATTGGGGCCAACGTCCTGACTTTC,CSARTIGANVLTF
TRBD2,TRBJ2-1,few,TRBV11-1,13,TGTGCCAGCGTGCCTAGCGGGGGCTTTGAGCAGTTCTTC,CASVPSGGFEQFF
-,TRBJ1-3,-,TRBV5-1,15,TGCGCCAGCAGCTTGGGTTCCGCGCCTGGAAACACCATATATTTT,CASSLGSAPGNTIYF
-,TRBJ1-4,-,TRBV29-1,13,TGCAGCGTTGAAGGGCAGGGGTCGGAAAAACTGTTTTTT,CSVEGQGSEKLFF
-,TRBJ2-7,-,TRBV9,14,TGTGCCAGCAGCCACAAACAGAACTCCTACGAGCAGTACTTC,CASSHKQNSYEQYF
-,TRBJ2-7,few,TRBV7-8,13,TGTGCCAGCAGCTCTACAAACGGCTACGAGCAGTACTTC,CASSSTNGYEQYF